This T cell receptor (beta chain) was documented in a study of blood T cells in healthy people across ages. With a J-beta primer mix and a sample-barcoded 5' primer, a second PCR ran about 7 to 12 cycles. Every sample produced at least 2.5 million CDR3-containing paired-end reads. TCRdb re-derived calls from the 5' RACE reads in MiXCR, one entry per CDR3 protein. The sample has around 1,900,000 distinct CDR3 sequences, about two fifths seen once. This clonotype occurred many times. Samples each had at least 5.5 micrograms of total RNA extracted. V lost 2 bases, J lost 2 bases, and 8 bases lay in between. The CDR3 length is 14 residues.

The sample was blood. The sequence came from a human donor in good health. The V and J genes are TRBV12-3 or TRBV12-4 and TRBJ2-3; D call uncertain. The CDR3 region has the DNA TGTGCCAGCAGTTTACTACAACCCACAGATACGCAGTATTTT. Translation gives CASSLLQPTDTQYF.